This T cell receptor beta chain was recorded in a study of blood T cell repertoires in COVID-19. The CDR3 contains 18 residues. Only in-frame clones appear in the TCRdb table, and some are missing; sequencing was by immunoSEQ multiplex PCR. The table records about 120,000 clones, 72% of them present only once. The TCR was taken from a woman aged 60 to 75 with acute or convalescent COVID-19. The chain employs TRBV21-1 and TRBJ1-2; TRBD1 is the table's D call and was not checked against the DNA. TRBV21-1 has pseudogene status. Sequencing was carried out using peripheral blood. The CDR3 DNA reads TGTGCCAGCAGCAAAGGTTTGTCCGCGTCAGGGGGTAACTATGGCTACACCTTC. Encoded protein: CASSKGLSASGGNYGYTF.